This T cell receptor (beta chain) was obtained from a study of a mutant IDH1 vaccine in newly diagnosed glioma. Study information: Investigators started vaccination 4-6 weeks after radiotherapy alone, or with temozolomide cycles.

The repertoire was sequenced with immunoSEQ multiplex PCR; TCRdb's copy has only in-frame clones and lacks some. The sample holds 40,000 or so clones, around 85% seen once. The CDR3 runs 14 residues. V shed 5 bases and J shed 4 bases, with 14 bases lying between them. Per the germline V gene, CDR1 is MNHEY and CDR2 is SMNVEV (reference sequence). As concerns this clone: Its matching antigen is unknown.

Indicated time point: week 23, last vaccination. The study gave 300 ug of mutant IDH1 20-mer peptide per vaccine dose, with topical imiquimod. The sequencing used PBMCs, collected from a glioma patient whose treatment included an IDH1 peptide vaccine. The clonotype comes from a woman aged 18-30 years with glioma. Some clones in this sample may be carry-over from other donors' samples. V and J are TRBV27 and TRBJ1-1; tentative D call: TRBD1 (5 bases). The CDR3 sequence: CASSVRPGGTEAFF. In DNA, the CDR3 is TGTGCCAGCAGTGTAAGGCCTGGGGGCACTGAAGCTTTCTTT.